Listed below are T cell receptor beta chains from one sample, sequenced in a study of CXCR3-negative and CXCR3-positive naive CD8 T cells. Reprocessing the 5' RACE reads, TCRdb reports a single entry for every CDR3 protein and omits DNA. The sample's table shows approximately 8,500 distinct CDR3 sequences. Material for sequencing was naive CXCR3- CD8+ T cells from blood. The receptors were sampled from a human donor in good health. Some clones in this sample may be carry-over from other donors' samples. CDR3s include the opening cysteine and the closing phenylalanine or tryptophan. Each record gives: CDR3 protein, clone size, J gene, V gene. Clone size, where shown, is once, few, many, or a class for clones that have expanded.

CDR3aa: CASSPLATDTQYF
abundance: -
j_gene: TRBJ2-3
v_gene: TRBV5-1

CDR3aa: CASSYSSAAAGANVLTF
abundance: medium-sized
j_gene: TRBJ2-6
v_gene: TRBV6-5

CDR3aa: CASSITAPGLAETPYEQYF
abundance: -
j_gene: TRBJ2-7
v_gene: TRBV19

CDR3aa: CASSSRRERGNEQFF
abundance: -
j_gene: TRBJ2-1
v_gene: TRBV6-6

CDR3aa: CASSQVLREDNSPLHF
abundance: -
j_gene: TRBJ1-6
v_gene: TRBV4-3

CDR3aa: CAISEAGTGELFF
abundance: -
j_gene: TRBJ2-2
v_gene: TRBV10-3

CDR3aa: CACTQERTYGYTF
abundance: -
j_gene: TRBJ1-2
v_gene: TRBV30

CDR3aa: CAISESMGTLNTEAFF
abundance: -
j_gene: TRBJ1-1
v_gene: TRBV10-3

CDR3aa: CSAESGAVPEAFF
abundance: medium-sized
j_gene: TRBJ1-1
v_gene: TRBV29-1

CDR3aa: CASGERTSGLYNEQFF
abundance: medium-sized
j_gene: TRBJ2-1
v_gene: TRBV12-3/TRBV12-4

CDR3aa: CASRQSGTEAFF
abundance: medium-sized
j_gene: TRBJ1-1
v_gene: TRBV5-1

CDR3aa: CASSAPGQGATEAFF
abundance: -
j_gene: TRBJ1-1
v_gene: TRBV5-1

CDR3aa: CASSSDRTSSSYNSPLHF
abundance: -
j_gene: TRBJ1-6
v_gene: TRBV28

CDR3aa: CASSFPGNYGYTF
abundance: medium-sized
j_gene: TRBJ1-2
v_gene: TRBV12-3/TRBV12-4

CDR3aa: CASSRLAGSSTDTQYF
abundance: medium-sized
j_gene: TRBJ2-3
v_gene: TRBV7-6

CDR3aa: CSARVAGRGNNEQFF
abundance: medium-sized
j_gene: TRBJ2-1
v_gene: TRBV20-1

CDR3aa: CATSLRTGGHQPQHF
abundance: medium-sized
j_gene: TRBJ1-5
v_gene: TRBV15

CDR3aa: CASSQVSGTDTQYF
abundance: medium-sized
j_gene: TRBJ2-3
v_gene: TRBV4-3

CDR3aa: CASSRHRGGQETQYF
abundance: -
j_gene: TRBJ2-5
v_gene: TRBV12-3/TRBV12-4

CDR3aa: CATSTGTGGYQPQHF
abundance: -
j_gene: TRBJ1-5
v_gene: TRBV15

CDR3aa: CASSQDMGASTDTQYF
abundance: medium-sized
j_gene: TRBJ2-3
v_gene: TRBV4-3

CDR3aa: CSVDRDRENYGYTF
abundance: medium-sized
j_gene: TRBJ1-2
v_gene: TRBV29-1

CDR3aa: CASSQSDRAGNEKLFF
abundance: medium-sized
j_gene: TRBJ1-4
v_gene: TRBV14

CDR3aa: CASSILSSYNEQFF
abundance: -
j_gene: TRBJ2-1
v_gene: TRBV19

CDR3aa: CASSLGLAGVADTQYF
abundance: -
j_gene: TRBJ2-3
v_gene: TRBV5-6

CDR3aa: CASSPGQADTQYF
abundance: medium-sized
j_gene: TRBJ2-3
v_gene: TRBV7-2

CDR3aa: CASSLSGNEQFF
abundance: medium-sized
j_gene: TRBJ2-1
v_gene: TRBV27

CDR3aa: CASSLSLYTEAFF
abundance: medium-sized
j_gene: TRBJ1-1
v_gene: TRBV13

CDR3aa: CSVEDLGGSGSESEQFF
abundance: medium-sized
j_gene: TRBJ2-1
v_gene: TRBV29-1

CDR3aa: CASSPDPSSYNEQFF
abundance: medium-sized
j_gene: TRBJ2-1
v_gene: TRBV7-2

CDR3aa: CASSYPGTANTEAFF
abundance: -
j_gene: TRBJ1-1
v_gene: TRBV3-1

CDR3aa: CASSYGTGETEAFF
abundance: -
j_gene: TRBJ1-1
v_gene: TRBV19

CDR3aa: CSVVPGAYEQFF
abundance: medium-sized
j_gene: TRBJ2-1
v_gene: TRBV29-1

CDR3aa: CSVEKLNEQFF
abundance: -
j_gene: TRBJ2-1
v_gene: TRBV29-1